This is a list of T cell receptor beta chains from one sample in a study of blood T cell repertoires in COVID-19. Clones were read by immunoSEQ multiplex PCR, and TCRdb kept only the in-frame ones, dropping some. This table has a few hundred thousand clones, roughly 80% appearing once. The sequencing input was PBMCs or T cells enriched from blood (not recorded which). These receptors came from a man aged 35-49 years who had been exposed to COVID-19. Each CDR3 is given with its conserved first and last residue. The order of the fields is J gene, D gene, V gene, CDR3 length, clone size, CDR3 DNA, CDR3 protein. D genes are given only for firm matches. The size entry is marked missing in some rows and otherwise reads once, few, many or a size class.

J gene: TRBJ2-2
D gene: TRBD1
V gene: TRBV30
CDR3 length: 13
clone size: .
CDR3 DNA: TGTGCCTGGTCGGGACAGGCCGCCGGGGAGCTGTTTTTT
CDR3 protein: CAWSGQAAGELFF

J gene: TRBJ2-3
D gene: TRBD2
V gene: TRBV4-2
CDR3 length: 16
clone size: .
CDR3 DNA: TGTGCCAGCAGCACCGGACTAGACCCAGCCACTCGTACGCAGTATTTT
CDR3 protein: CASSTGLDPATRTQYF

J gene: TRBJ1-4
D gene: .
V gene: TRBV25-1
CDR3 length: 14
clone size: .
CDR3 DNA: TGTGCCAGCAGTGAAACGGGACACTCTGAAAAACTGTTTTTT
CDR3 protein: CASSETGHSEKLFF

J gene: TRBJ2-1
D gene: TRBD2
V gene: TRBV9
CDR3 length: 14
clone size: .
CDR3 DNA: TGTGCCAGCAGCCCCGGGACTAGCTACAATGAGCAGTTCTTC
CDR3 protein: CASSPGTSYNEQFF

J gene: TRBJ2-1
D gene: .
V gene: TRBV27
CDR3 length: 12
clone size: .
CDR3 DNA: TGTGCCAGCAGTCTTCCCTACAATGAGCAGTTCTTC
CDR3 protein: CASSLPYNEQFF

J gene: TRBJ2-7
D gene: TRBD1
V gene: TRBV4-1
CDR3 length: 17
clone size: .
CDR3 DNA: TGCGCCAGCAGCTTCCGGGACAGGGGCGAAAACCCCTACGAGCAGTACTTC
CDR3 protein: CASSFRDRGENPYEQYF

J gene: TRBJ2-1
D gene: TRBD2
V gene: TRBV19
CDR3 length: 21
clone size: .
CDR3 DNA: TGTGCCAGTAGTATAGCCGGACTAGCGGGAGTCAGAACGCGGGATTACAATGAGCAGTTCTTC
CDR3 protein: CASSIAGLAGVRTRDYNEQFF

J gene: TRBJ2-2
D gene: .
V gene: TRBV30
CDR3 length: 11
clone size: .
CDR3 DNA: TGTGCCTGTCAGACCCAGGGCGGGCTGTTTTTT
CDR3 protein: CACQTQGGLFF

J gene: TRBJ2-3
D gene: .
V gene: TRBV5-1
CDR3 length: 18
clone size: once
CDR3 DNA: TGCGCCAGCAGCTTAAGCAGGGGTGAGGGCTTGTTTACAGATACGCAGTATTTT
CDR3 protein: CASSLSRGEGLFTDTQYF

J gene: TRBJ1-4
D gene: TRBD1
V gene: TRBV6-5
CDR3 length: 14
clone size: .
CDR3 DNA: TGTGCCAGCAGCTTCGGGACAGTCAATGAAAAACTGTTTTTT
CDR3 protein: CASSFGTVNEKLFF

J gene: TRBJ1-2
D gene: .
V gene: TRBV5-4
CDR3 length: 17
clone size: .
CDR3 DNA: TGTGCCAGCAGCCGCGGGGGGGCTGGGGAAGTGAACTATGGCTACACCTTC
CDR3 protein: CASSRGGAGEVNYGYTF

J gene: TRBJ2-1
D gene: .
V gene: TRBV29-1
CDR3 length: 15
clone size: .
CDR3 DNA: TGCAGCGTTGAAGATCGAGCGGCATCCTACAATGAGCAGTTCTTC
CDR3 protein: CSVEDRAASYNEQFF

J gene: TRBJ2-7
D gene: TRBD2
V gene: TRBV7-8
CDR3 length: 14
clone size: .
CDR3 DNA: TGTGCCAGCAGCTTAGCCGGGAGGTCCTACGAGCAGTACTTC
CDR3 protein: CASSLAGRSYEQYF

J gene: TRBJ1-1
D gene: .
V gene: TRBV25-1
CDR3 length: 16
clone size: .
CDR3 DNA: TGTGCCAGCAGTGCTCAGGTGACCCTTGGGGGGACTGAAGCTTTCTTT
CDR3 protein: CASSAQVTLGGTEAFF

J gene: TRBJ2-7
D gene: TRBD1
V gene: TRBV4-2
CDR3 length: 14
clone size: once
CDR3 DNA: TGTGCCAGCAGCCAAGATATTGGGACAGCCGAGCAGTACTTC
CDR3 protein: CASSQDIGTAEQYF

J gene: TRBJ1-1
D gene: .
V gene: TRBV19
CDR3 length: 14
clone size: .
CDR3 DNA: TGTGCCAGTACACCGCGCCCGCTGAACACTGAAGCTTTCTTT
CDR3 protein: CASTPRPLNTEAFF

J gene: TRBJ2-1
D gene: TRBD1
V gene: TRBV6-1
CDR3 length: 15
clone size: .
CDR3 DNA: TGTGCCAGCAGTGAGGGACAGGGGGCGTACAATGAGCAGTTCTTC
CDR3 protein: CASSEGQGAYNEQFF

J gene: TRBJ2-6
D gene: TRBD2
V gene: TRBV5-8
CDR3 length: 17
clone size: once
CDR3 DNA: TGTGCCAGCAGCTTGAGCGGGAGTCGGTCTGGGGCCAACGTCCTGACTTTC
CDR3 protein: CASSLSGSRSGANVLTF

J gene: TRBJ2-2
D gene: TRBD1
V gene: TRBV7-6
CDR3 length: 16
clone size: .
CDR3 DNA: TGTGCCAGCAGCTCGTCCGGGACAGGGGGCGTGGGGGAGCTGTTTTTT
CDR3 protein: CASSSSGTGGVGELFF

J gene: TRBJ2-1
D gene: .
V gene: TRBV6-4
CDR3 length: 15
clone size: .
CDR3 DNA: TGTGCCAGCAGTCCGGGTGGCGTGAGTTACAATGAGCAGTTCTTC
CDR3 protein: CASSPGGVSYNEQFF

J gene: TRBJ1-6
D gene: TRBD1
V gene: TRBV5-1
CDR3 length: 17
clone size: .
CDR3 DNA: TGCGCCAGCAGCTTCGGGGGACAGGCGTCTAGGAATTCACCCCTCCACTTT
CDR3 protein: CASSFGGQASRNSPLHF

J gene: TRBJ1-2
D gene: TRBD1
V gene: TRBV9
CDR3 length: 14
clone size: .
CDR3 DNA: TGTGCCAGCAGCGGCTCCGGGACAGTGAATGGCTACACCTTC
CDR3 protein: CASSGSGTVNGYTF

J gene: TRBJ2-7
D gene: TRBD2
V gene: TRBV7-8
CDR3 length: 15
clone size: .
CDR3 DNA: TGTGCCAGCACCCACCGAGGGAGGGCAATTTACGAGCAGTACTTC
CDR3 protein: CASTHRGRAIYEQYF

J gene: TRBJ2-5
D gene: TRBD2
V gene: TRBV10-2
CDR3 length: 13
clone size: .
CDR3 DNA: TGCGCCAGTAAACTAGCGGGAGAAGAGACCCAGTACTTC
CDR3 protein: CASKLAGEETQYF

J gene: TRBJ2-5
D gene: TRBD1
V gene: TRBV5-1
CDR3 length: 16
clone size: few
CDR3 DNA: TGCGCCAGCAGCTCCGGCACAGGGGGCTACCAAGAGACCCAGTACTTC
CDR3 protein: CASSSGTGGYQETQYF

J gene: TRBJ1-3
D gene: .
V gene: TRBV7-9
CDR3 length: 13
clone size: .
CDR3 DNA: TGTGCCAGCAGCTTGGGCAGCGGAAACACCATATATTTT
CDR3 protein: CASSLGSGNTIYF

J gene: TRBJ2-1
D gene: .
V gene: TRBV29-1
CDR3 length: 15
clone size: .
CDR3 DNA: TGCAGCGTTGAAGCAATGGAGGGAATTGACAATGAGCAGTTCTTC
CDR3 protein: CSVEAMEGIDNEQFF

J gene: TRBJ2-1
D gene: .
V gene: TRBV3-1/TRBV3-2
CDR3 length: 15
clone size: .
CDR3 DNA: TGTGCCAGCAGCCAAGTTTTATCGGGTACTAGCTCTCGGTTCTTC
CDR3 protein: CASSQVLSGTSSRFF

J gene: TRBJ2-7
D gene: TRBD1
V gene: TRBV2
CDR3 length: 13
clone size: .
CDR3 DNA: TGTGCCAGCAGCGGACAGGGTGGTAACGAGCAGTACTTC
CDR3 protein: CASSGQGGNEQYF

J gene: TRBJ1-3
D gene: .
V gene: TRBV18
CDR3 length: 17
clone size: once
CDR3 DNA: TGTGCCAGCTCACCCACGTTTGGGCGGGTCTCTGGAAACACCATATATTTT
CDR3 protein: CASSPTFGRVSGNTIYF

J gene: TRBJ2-2
D gene: TRBD2
V gene: TRBV10-2
CDR3 length: 19
clone size: once
CDR3 DNA: TGCGCCATCCCCTTTCCGGGACTAGCGGGTTTTCCGAACACCGGGGAGCTGTTTTTT
CDR3 protein: CAIPFPGLAGFPNTGELFF

J gene: TRBJ2-1
D gene: TRBD2
V gene: TRBV5-1
CDR3 length: 15
clone size: few
CDR3 DNA: TGCGCCAGCAGCCCTCCGGGACTAGCGTCCAATGAGCAGTTCTTC
CDR3 protein: CASSPPGLASNEQFF

J gene: TRBJ2-7
D gene: .
V gene: TRBV14
CDR3 length: 15
clone size: .
CDR3 DNA: TGTGCCAGCAGCCAAGAGAGGGCTCCCCCGGCTTGGCAGTACTTC
CDR3 protein: CASSQERAPPAWQYF

J gene: TRBJ1-4
D gene: .
V gene: TRBV5-5
CDR3 length: 13
clone size: .
CDR3 DNA: TGTGCCAGCAGCTTGGGAGGAGATGAAAAACTGTTTTTT
CDR3 protein: CASSLGGDEKLFF

J gene: TRBJ1-1
D gene: TRBD1
V gene: TRBV6-2/TRBV6-3
CDR3 length: 19
clone size: .
CDR3 DNA: TGTGCCAGCAGTTACTCGTTCGGAGGACAGGGGGCAACGCACACTGAAGCTTTCTTT
CDR3 protein: CASSYSFGGQGATHTEAFF

J gene: TRBJ2-5
D gene: .
V gene: TRBV7-9
CDR3 length: 17
clone size: once
CDR3 DNA: TGTGCCAGCAGCAATATAGACCAGGGGTGGGGGCGAGAGACCCAGTACTTC
CDR3 protein: CASSNIDQGWGRETQYF

J gene: TRBJ2-1
D gene: TRBD2
V gene: TRBV29-1
CDR3 length: 18
clone size: once
CDR3 DNA: TGCAGCGTCCGAACGGGACTAGCGGGAGGGAGCTCCTACAATGAGCAGTTCTTC
CDR3 protein: CSVRTGLAGGSSYNEQFF

J gene: TRBJ2-7
D gene: TRBD2
V gene: TRBV7-8
CDR3 length: 15
clone size: .
CDR3 DNA: TGTGCCAGCAGCTTAAACCACGGGGGAGGGGAGTTTCCACCTTTC
CDR3 protein: CASSLNHGGGEFPPF

J gene: TRBJ2-1
D gene: .
V gene: TRBV27
CDR3 length: 14
clone size: .
CDR3 DNA: TGTGCCACCACAGCGGGCGGAACCTACAATGAGCAGTTCTTC
CDR3 protein: CATTAGGTYNEQFF

J gene: TRBJ2-3
D gene: .
V gene: TRBV11-3
CDR3 length: 14
clone size: .
CDR3 DNA: TGTGCCAGCAGCCCAGGGATGCCCCCAAATACGCAGTATTTT
CDR3 protein: CASSPGMPPNTQYF

J gene: TRBJ2-1
D gene: TRBD1
V gene: TRBV5-1
CDR3 length: 14
clone size: .
CDR3 DNA: TGCGCCAGCAGCTGGGGGGGACAGGGCGCGGAGCAGTTCTTC
CDR3 protein: CASSWGGQGAEQFF

J gene: TRBJ2-1
D gene: TRBD2
V gene: TRBV9
CDR3 length: 14
clone size: .
CDR3 DNA: TGTGCCAGCACAGCTAGCGGAGCCTACAATGAGCAGTTCTTC
CDR3 protein: CASTASGAYNEQFF